A single sample is the source of the 28 T cell receptor beta chains below, sequenced in a study of cytomegalovirus exposure and HLA in healthy donors (dated by TCRdb to 2017 to 2019). The library came from the immunoSEQ multiplex PCR assay. The multiplex PCR relied on a mix of 60 forward primers for TCR Vbeta segments and 13 reverse primers for TCR Jbeta segments. TCRdb limited this immuneACCESS table to in-frame rearrangements with V and J called. A share of clones is missing; checked studies link under half to unresolved V genes, and the rest is unexplained. The sample profile shows about 130,000 clones; over 65% of them were found once. The top ten hold 1.2% of the sample. The sequenced material came from PBMCs. Receptors were obtained from a man over 45 in good health and CMV-seronegative.

The chain recombines TRBV5-4 with TRBJ2-7; 10 nucleotides line up with TRBD1. Germline V CDR1 and CDR2: SGHNT, YYREEE (reference sequence). The CDR3 is 16 residues long. V lost 8 bases and J lost 5; bases outside the gene matches: 16. The DNA for the CDR3 is TGTGCCAGGGAAAACACCCGGGACAGGGGTGTCCACGAGCAGTACTTC. Its translation: CARENTRDRGVHEQYF.

This clone has only a few counts. The J gene is TRBJ2-1, the V gene TRBV6-1, with a tentative D call TRBD2 (6 bases). V was clipped by 7 bases and J by 0 bases, with 13 bases between them. The CDR3 is made up of 15 amino acids. Germline lookup yields CDR1 MNHNS and CDR2 SASEGT. CDR3 bases: TGTGCCAGCACCGGAGGGCCCAACTCCTACAATGAGCAGTTCTTC. It translates to CASTGGPNSYNEQFF.

This sequence joins TRBV5-1 and TRBJ2-3, with D maybe TRBD2 (5 bases). Germline lookup yields CDR1 SGHRS and CDR2 YFSETQ. Between the trimmed V and J ends, which lost 6 bases and 5 bases, there was a span of 13 bases. This CDR3 contains 13 residues. CDR3 nucleotide sequence: TGCGCCAGCACCCTAAACGGGGTAGATACGCAGTATTTT. Translated: CASTLNGVDTQYF.

The chain is built from TRBV28 and TRBJ1-2, with D hard to call. Trimming shortened V by 3 bases and J by 2 bases, and 22 bases separated the two germline ends. The CDR3 contains 18 residues. Germline CDR1 and CDR2: MDHEN and SYDVKM. The CDR3 reads CASSFAIFDKIFNYGYTF. CDR3 coding DNA: TGTGCCAGCAGTTTTGCGATTTTTGACAAAATTTTCAACTATGGCTACACCTTC.

The table lists this clone with a few counts. The chain combines TRBV7-3 with TRBJ2-1; TRBD2 matches at 10 bases. J gave up 7 bases and V 0 bases, and 6 bases lay outside the gene matches. CDR3 length: 16 amino acids. Per the germline V gene, CDR1 is SGHTA and CDR2 is FQGTGA. In nucleotides, the CDR3 is TGTGCCAGCAGCTTAACTCTAGCGGGAGTGAGGAATGAGCAGTTCTTC. It specifies CASSLTLAGVRNEQFF.

This clone has only a few counts. The genes are TRBV9 and TRBJ2-1; D ambiguous. The CDR3 contains 15 residues. Germline V gene lookup returns CDR1 SGDLS and CDR2 YYNGEE. Trimming removed 0 bases from V and 0 bases from J, with 7 bases in between. DNA of the CDR3: TGTGCCAGCAGCGTAGATCCGAGCTCCTACAATGAGCAGTTCTTC. Encoded protein: CASSVDPSSYNEQFF.

The chain is built from TRBV4-1 and TRBJ2-3, with 12 bases lining up with TRBD2. In germline, CDR1 is MGHRA, CDR2 YSYEKL. V lost 4 bases, J lost 2 bases, and 13 bases stayed unmatched. The CDR3 loop spans 19 amino acids. CDR3: CASSRAAGLAGGTTDTQYF. As DNA, the CDR3 is TGCGCCAGCAGCCGGGCGGCAGGGCTAGCGGGAGGGACCACAGATACGCAGTATTTT.

Details on this clone: The junction does not match germline at one end; this may be a read error. This chain uses TRBV5-8 with TRBJ2-7, with 9 bases that match TRBD2. There are 11 residues in the CDR3. Germline assignment: CDR1 SGHTS and CDR2 YDEGEE. The CDR3: CASRRAGGVLF. CDR3 in DNA: TGTGCCAGTCGACGAGCGGGAGGAGTTTTGTTC.

V is TRBV29-1 and J is TRBJ2-3; 11 bases align to TRBD2. The CDR3 is 15 amino acids. Trimming took 4 bases from V and 4 from J; bases not matched to a gene: 7. Germline V lookup: CDR1 SQVTM, CDR2 ANQGSEA. The CDR3 here is CSVAATSGSSDTQYF. The DNA of the CDR3 is TGCAGCGTTGCAGCAACTAGCGGGAGTTCAGATACGCAGTATTTT.

Here the CDR3 reads CASSLDRANTEAFF. DNA for the CDR3: TGCGCCAGCAGCTTGGACAGGGCGAACACTGAAGCTTTCTTT. The rearrangement uses TRBV5-1 and TRBJ1-1, with D maybe TRBD1 (6 bases). Trimming took 0 bases from V and 1 from J, leaving 7 bases between them. The CDR3 runs 14 residues. Germline-derived CDR1 and CDR2 are SGHRS and YFSETQ.

This chain joins TRBV4-1 and TRBJ2-7, with 7 bases that match TRBD1. The CDR3 extends over 15 amino acids. Unmatched junction bases numbered 6, after V lost 1 base and J lost 3 bases. CDR1 is MGHRA, CDR2 YSYEKL, per germline. CDR3 amino acids: CASSQGAGGSYEQYF. The CDR3 coding sequence is TGCGCCAGCAGCCAAGGTGCAGGGGGAAGCTACGAGCAGTACTTC.

On this clone: Other DNA sequences from this sample encode an identical CDR3 as well. The V call is TRBV29-1, the J call TRBJ2-7; TRBD1 agrees at 11 bases. Losses at the gene ends were 3 bases for V and 3 bases for J; bases not matched to a gene: 1. CDR3 length equals 13 residues. CDR1 and CDR2 from the germline V gene are SQVTM and ANQGSEA. CDR3 nucleotides: TGCAGCGTTGACGGGACAGGGGGCTACGAGCAGTACTTC. The encoded protein is CSVDGTGGYEQYF.

This chain uses TRBV6-5 with TRBJ1-5, with unresolved D. Germline assignment: CDR1 MNHEY and CDR2 SVGAGI. CDR3 length: 15 residues. Trimming cost V 6 bases and J 4 bases, with 16 bases left between them. CDR3 residues: CASRLSDSRNQPQHF. The CDR3 DNA reads TGTGCCAGCAGACTATCGGACTCCAGGAATCAGCCCCAGCATTTT.

The chain combines TRBV7-2 with TRBJ2-5; TRBD2 matches 11 bases. The DNA end is more similar to TRBJ2-7, so the J call may be wrong. The germline CDR1 and CDR2 sequences are SGHTA and FQGNSA. The CDR3 consists of 16 residues. CDR3 protein: CASSSPGTSGGYEQYF. CDR3 nucleotides: TGTGCCAGCAGCTCACCCGGGACTAGCGGAGGCTACGAGCAGTACTTC.

The chain is built from TRBV5-4 and TRBJ1-2; D unclear. CDR3 length: 17 residues. V lost 5 bases, J lost 0 bases, and 20 bases lay in between. CDR1 is SGHNT, CDR2 YYREEE, per germline (reference sequence). This CDR3 is CASSPEPPRSTNYGYTF. CDR3 bases: TGTGCCAGCAGTCCCGAGCCCCCTAGGTCGACTAACTATGGCTACACCTTC.

The genes are TRBV7-3 and TRBJ2-2; maybe TRBD2 (6 bases). With 4 bases removed from V and 5 bases from J, the gap between germline ends came to 14 bases. The length of the CDR3 is 15 residues. Germline loops: CDR1 SGHTA, CDR2 FQGTGA. The CDR3 loop is CASSSGSGVTGELFF. The CDR3, as DNA: TGTGCCAGCAGCTCAGGGTCGGGGGTTACCGGGGAGCTGTTTTTT.

This clone appeared once. This sequence joins TRBV9 and TRBJ2-3; D may be TRBD2 (6 bases). CDR3 size: 15 residues. With 2 bases removed from V and 2 bases from J, the gap between germline ends came to 12 bases. CDR1 and CDR2 (germline): SGDLS, YYNGEE. In DNA form, the CDR3 reads TGTGCCAGCAGCGTCCGGGGGATGTACACAGATACGCAGTATTTT. Translated: CASSVRGMYTDTQYF.

This CDR3 is CASGCPRVYGEQYF. In DNA, the CDR3 is TGTGCTAGTGGTTGCCCACGGGTGTATGGCGAGCAGTACTTC. The chain joins TRBV12-5 to TRBJ2-7; D remains ambiguous. CDR1 LGHNT and CDR2 FRNRAP come from the germline V gene. The CDR3 is 14 amino acids. Trimming stripped 4 bases from V and 6 bases from J, with 16 bases between.

The chain employs TRBV6-6 and TRBJ2-3, with D perhaps matching TRBD1 (6 bases). Germline V gene lookup returns CDR1 MNHNY and CDR2 SVGAGI (reference sequence). V lost 2 bases, J lost 7 bases, and 16 bases lay in between. This CDR3 spans 15 amino acids. CDR3 in amino acids: CASSYMAGERNTQYF. CDR3 sequence (DNA): TGTGCCAGCAGTTACATGGCAGGGGAACGGAATACGCAGTATTTT.

The chain uses TRBV2 and TRBJ2-7, with D possibly matching TRBD2 (6 bases). The CDR3 contains 14 residues. The ends were cut back, 3 bases at V and 11 bases at J, with 20 bases in the middle. CDR1 and CDR2 from the germline V gene are SNHLY and FYNNEI. CDR3 loop: CASSDHPGVLGKYF. The CDR3 DNA reads TGTGCCAGCAGTGACCACCCGGGAGTCCTCGGAAAGTACTTC.

The chain has TRBV5-4 and TRBJ2-2; possible D gene TRBD2, 5 bases. The CDR3 sequence is 16 residues long. Deletions cut 4 bases from V and 0 bases from J, with 13 bases between. Germline V gene data show CDR1 as SGHNT and CDR2 as YYREEE (reference sequence). The CDR3 DNA reads TGTGCCAGCAGCCCCCGAGGAGGCCCGAACACCGGGGAGCTGTTTTTT. It translates to CASSPRGGPNTGELFF.

This clone was recorded a few times. The V and J genes are TRBV27 and TRBJ2-5; no clear D. CDR3 length: 12 residues. Trimming stripped 8 bases from V and 5 bases from J, with 12 bases between. Germline lookup yields CDR1 MNHEY and CDR2 SMNVEV (reference sequence). The CDR3 spells CASGLTEETQYF. The CDR3 DNA sequence: TGTGCCAGCGGTCTAACGGAGGAGACCCAGTACTTC.

The chain links TRBV28 to TRBJ2-4; TRBD1 is a possible D gene (6 bases). V was clipped by 6 bases and J by 3 bases, with 12 bases between them. Germline V gene data show CDR1 as MDHEN and CDR2 as SYDVKM. CDR3 length: 14 residues. The CDR3, as DNA: TGTGCCAGCAGAACTGGGGGCCTCAAAAACATTCAGTACTTC. It codes for CASRTGGLKNIQYF.

The CDR3 sequence is CASSLWTNVDYNEQFF. The CDR3, as DNA: TGTGCCAGCAGTTTGTGGACTAATGTCGACTACAATGAGCAGTTCTTC. J is TRBJ2-1 and V is TRBV27, with D possibly being TRBD2 (6 bases). The CDR3 loop spans 16 amino acids. The germline CDR1 and CDR2 sequences are MNHEY and SMNVEV (reference sequence). V was clipped by 3 bases and J by 3 bases, with 15 bases between them.

The rearrangement uses TRBV10-3 and TRBJ2-3, with TRBD2 matching 8 bases. There are 16 residues in the CDR3. Germline CDR1 reads ENHRY; CDR2 reads SYGVKD. V lost 5 bases, J lost 0 bases, and 7 bases stayed unmatched. The CDR3 DNA reads TGTGCCATCAGTTCCTTCAGCGGGAGCAGCACAGATACGCAGTATTTT. Amino acids: CAISSFSGSSTDTQYF.

The rearrangement links TRBV28 to TRBJ1-5; TRBD1 aligns across 7 bases. Germline V gene data show CDR1 as MDHEN and CDR2 as SYDVKM. This CDR3 comprises 15 residues. V gave up 6 bases and J gave up 0 bases; unmatched junction bases: 5. The CDR3: CASSRGQISNQPQHF. CDR3 bases: TGTGCCAGCAGCAGGGGACAGATTAGCAATCAGCCCCAGCATTTT.

This rearrangement joins TRBV19 to TRBJ1-1, with D maybe TRBD1 (6 bases). The length of the CDR3 is 14 residues. The V and J ends lost 11 bases and 3 bases respectively, with 19 bases between them. Germline V lookup: CDR1 LNHDA, CDR2 SQIVND (reference sequence). CDR3 bases: TGTGCCTCTCTAGAGGGGGTGCAGGACACTGAAGCTTTCTTT. This codes for CASLEGVQDTEAFF.

The gene calls are TRBV2 and TRBJ1-2; D gene unclear. With 3 bases removed from V and 0 bases from J, the gap between germline ends came to 14 bases. The CDR3 has 16 amino acids. Germline CDR1 and CDR2: SNHLY and FYNNEI. The CDR3 bases are TGTGCCAGCAGTGAGTCGAGCGGAATAACTAACTATGGCTACACCTTC. Translated: CASSESSGITNYGYTF.